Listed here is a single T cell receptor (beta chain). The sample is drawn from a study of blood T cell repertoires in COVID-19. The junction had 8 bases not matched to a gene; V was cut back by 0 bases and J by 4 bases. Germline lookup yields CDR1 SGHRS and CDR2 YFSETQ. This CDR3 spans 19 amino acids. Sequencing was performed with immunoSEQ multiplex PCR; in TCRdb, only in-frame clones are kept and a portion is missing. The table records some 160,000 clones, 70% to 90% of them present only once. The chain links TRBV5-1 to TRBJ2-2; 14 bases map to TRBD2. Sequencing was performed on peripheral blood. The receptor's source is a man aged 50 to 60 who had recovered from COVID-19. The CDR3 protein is CASSLVSTGLAGVTGELFF. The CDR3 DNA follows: TGCGCCAGCAGCTTGGTCTCTACGGGACTAGCGGGAGTCACCGGGGAGCTGTTTTTT.